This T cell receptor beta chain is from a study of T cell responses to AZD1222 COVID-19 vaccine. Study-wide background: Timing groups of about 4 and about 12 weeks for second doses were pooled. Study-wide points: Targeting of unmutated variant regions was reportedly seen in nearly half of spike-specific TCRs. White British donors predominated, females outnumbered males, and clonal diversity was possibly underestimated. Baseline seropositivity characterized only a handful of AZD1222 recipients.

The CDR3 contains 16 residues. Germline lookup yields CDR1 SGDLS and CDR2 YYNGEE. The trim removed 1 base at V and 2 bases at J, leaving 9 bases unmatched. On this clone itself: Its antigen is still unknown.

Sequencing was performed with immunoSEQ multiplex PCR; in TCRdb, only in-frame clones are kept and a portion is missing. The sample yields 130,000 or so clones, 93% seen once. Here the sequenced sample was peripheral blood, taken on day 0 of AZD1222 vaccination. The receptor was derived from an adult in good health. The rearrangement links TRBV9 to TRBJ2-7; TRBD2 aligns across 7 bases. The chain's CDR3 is CASSVSPTSAAYEQYF. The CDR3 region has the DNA TGTGCCAGCAGCGTAAGCCCCACTAGCGCAGCCTACGAGCAGTACTTC.